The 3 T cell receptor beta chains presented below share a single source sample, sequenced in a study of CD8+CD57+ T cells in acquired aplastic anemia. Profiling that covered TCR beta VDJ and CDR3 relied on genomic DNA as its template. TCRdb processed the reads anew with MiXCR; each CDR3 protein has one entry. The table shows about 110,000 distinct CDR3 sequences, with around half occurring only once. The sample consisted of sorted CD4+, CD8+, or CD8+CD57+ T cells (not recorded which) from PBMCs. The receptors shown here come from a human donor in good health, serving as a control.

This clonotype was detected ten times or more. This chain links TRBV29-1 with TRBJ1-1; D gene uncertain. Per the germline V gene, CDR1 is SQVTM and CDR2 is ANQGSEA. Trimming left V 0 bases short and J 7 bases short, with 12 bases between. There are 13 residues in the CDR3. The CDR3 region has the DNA TGCAGCGTTGAAGATCTTATCAGCTTTGAAGCTTTCTTT. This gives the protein CSVEDLISFEAFF.

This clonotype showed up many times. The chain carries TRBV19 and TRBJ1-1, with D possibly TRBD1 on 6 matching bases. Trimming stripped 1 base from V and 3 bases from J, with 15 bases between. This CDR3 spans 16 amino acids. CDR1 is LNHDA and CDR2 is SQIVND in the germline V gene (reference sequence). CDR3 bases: TGTGCCAGTAGTATAGGGGTACAGGGCAGGGACACTGAAGCTTTCTTT. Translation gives CASSIGVQGRDTEAFF.

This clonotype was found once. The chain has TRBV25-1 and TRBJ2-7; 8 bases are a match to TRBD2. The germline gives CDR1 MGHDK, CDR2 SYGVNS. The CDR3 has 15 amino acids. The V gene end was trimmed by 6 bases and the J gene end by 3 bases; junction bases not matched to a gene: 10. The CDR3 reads CASSGGDIRSYEQYF. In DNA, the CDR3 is TGTGCCAGCAGCGGGGGGGATATCAGGAGCTACGAGCAGTACTTC.